What follows are 14 T cell receptor beta chains derived from one specimen sequenced in a study of blood T cell repertoires in COVID-19. The protocol was immunoSEQ multiplex PCR, while the TCRdb copy is restricted to in-frame clones and leaves out a portion. Of about 400,000 clones in the sample, roughly 90% are singletons; the top ten hold 1.2%. What was sequenced was peripheral blood. The receptors stem from a middle-aged man with acute or convalescent COVID-19.

J is TRBJ1-1 and V is TRBV29-1; 8 bases map to TRBD1. This CDR3 has 13 amino acids. The trim removed 6 bases at V and 7 bases at J, leaving 10 bases unmatched. Germline lookup yields CDR1 SQVTM and CDR2 ANQGSEA. The DNA for the CDR3 is TGCAGCGTCCCCGGGACAGGAAGCCGTGAAGCTTTCTTT. This codes for CSVPGTGSREAFF.

CDR3 bases: TGTGCCACCAGTGATCGCGGAGCATCCAGGGCAGTCGGTGGCTACACCTTC. Encoded protein: CATSDRGASRAVGGYTF. The V call is TRBV24-1, the J call TRBJ1-2; possible D gene TRBD1, 5 bases. The V end was cut by 3 bases, the J end by 7 bases, with 23 bases between. Germline V CDR1 and CDR2: KGHDR, SFDVKD. This CDR3 contains 17 residues.

V gene TRBV5-1 combines with J gene TRBJ1-2; 7 bases are shared with TRBD1. Trimming removed 2 bases from V and 8 bases from J; junction bases left unmatched: 12. The CDR3 covers 15 residues. Germline V CDR1 and CDR2: SGHRS, YFSETQ. The CDR3 here is CASSLMTTGSKGYTF. CDR3 coding DNA: TGCGCCAGCAGCTTAATGACGACAGGGTCTAAAGGCTACACCTTC. Complete variable domain (other parts from reference TRBV5-1 and TRBJ1-2): KAGVTQTPRYLIKTRGQQVTLSCSPISGHRSVSWYQQTPGQGLQFLFEYFSETQRNKGNFPGRFSGRQFSNSRSEMNVSTLELGDSALYLCASSLMTTGSKGYTFGSGTRLTVV.

The chain links TRBV28 to TRBJ1-5; 10 nucleotides agree with TRBD1. The CDR3 totals 13 residues. The V gene's germline CDR1 is MDHEN and CDR2 SYDVKM. Trimming took 8 bases from V and 5 from J; bases not matched to a gene: 3. The CDR3 spells CASLTGGDQPQHF. The CDR3 DNA reads TGTGCCAGCCTGACAGGGGGCGATCAGCCCCAGCATTTT. The variable domain in full, with the rest retrieved from reference TRBV28 and TRBJ1-5, is DVKVTQSSRYLVKRTGEKVFLECVQDMDHENMFWYRQDPGLGLRLIYFSYDVKMKEKGDIPEGYSVSREKKERFSLILESASTNQTSMYLCASLTGGDQPQHFGDGTRLSIL.

With regard to this clone: Within the sample, other DNA sequences also encode this same CDR3. The chain recombines TRBV28 with TRBJ2-7, with 7 bases fitting TRBD1. The CDR3 runs to 13 residues. Germline V gives CDR1 MDHEN, CDR2 SYDVKM. Trimming took 3 bases from V and 4 from J; bases not matched to a gene: 3. The DNA for the CDR3 is TGTGCCAGCAGTTTGTACAGGGGTTACGAGCAGTACTTC. This translates into CASSLYRGYEQYF. Using reference TRBV28 and TRBJ2-7 for the parts outside the CDR3, the full variable domain is DVKVTQSSRYLVKRTGEKVFLECVQDMDHENMFWYRQDPGLGLRLIYFSYDVKMKEKGDIPEGYSVSREKKERFSLILESASTNQTSMYLCASSLYRGYEQYFGPGTRLTVT.

The chain carries TRBV25-1 and TRBJ2-5, with D possibly TRBD1 on 6 matching bases. CDR3 length: 16 amino acids. The V gene lost 3 bases and the J gene lost 1 base, with 15 bases spanning the gap. In germline, CDR1 is MGHDK, CDR2 SYGVNS. DNA for the CDR3: TGTGCCAGCAGTGACCCAAACAGGGCCCTCCAAGAGACCCAGTACTTC. Its translation: CASSDPNRALQETQYF. The whole variable domain, filled in from reference TRBV25-1 and TRBJ2-5, reads EADIYQTPRYLVIGTGKKITLECSQTMGHDKMYWYQQDPGMELHLIHYSYGVNSTEKGDLSSESTVSRIRTEHFPLTLESARPSHTSQYLCASSDPNRALQETQYFGPGTRLLVL.

This clone was recorded once. The rearrangement links TRBV4-2 to TRBJ1-3; D is undetermined. The CDR3 is made up of 15 amino acids. Trimming stripped 2 bases from V and 0 bases from J, with 8 bases between. Germline CDR1 is LGHNA and CDR2 is YNFKEQ. The DNA of the CDR3 is TGTGCCAGCAGCCAATTCTTAGTCTCTGGAAACACCATATATTTT. Protein product: CASSQFLVSGNTIYF.

The J gene is TRBJ2-7, the V gene TRBV11-2; 7 nucleotides match TRBD2. Germline V CDR1 and CDR2: SGHAT, FQNNGV. The CDR3 length is 14 residues. The V segment lost 1 base and the J segment 2 bases; nucleotides outside the gene matches: 2. The DNA for the CDR3 is TGTGCCAGCAGCTTAGCAGCGGGGCCCTACGAGCAGTACTTC. Protein: CASSLAAGPYEQYF.

V usage is TRBV30 and J usage is TRBJ2-7, with 8 bases fitting TRBD1. Trimming took 2 bases from V and 3 from J; bases not matched to a gene: 3. The germline V gene encodes CDR1 GTSNPN and CDR2 SVGIG (reference sequence). The CDR3 totals 13 residues. Here the CDR3 DNA reads TGTGCCTGGAGTCGGGACAGGAGCTACGAGCAGTACTTC. Translating it yields CAWSRDRSYEQYF.

A remark on this clone: The same CDR3 is also encoded by other DNA sequences in this sample. The chain combines TRBV9 with TRBJ2-5; D not certain. This CDR3 comprises 12 residues. The germline V and J ends were trimmed by 3 bases and 0 bases, with 3 bases remaining between them. CDR1 and CDR2 (germline): SGDLS, YYNGEE. CDR3 region: CASSANQETQYF. CDR3 DNA: TGTGCCAGCAGCGCAAACCAAGAGACCCAGTACTTC.

This rearrangement joins TRBV19 to TRBJ2-5; 8 bases line up with TRBD1. The CDR3 runs to 15 residues. Germline lookup yields CDR1 LNHDA and CDR2 SQIVND (reference sequence). V shed 0 bases, J shed 7 bases, and the junction held 7 bases outside the gene matches. CDR3 protein: CASSIDRQGRGTQYF. The CDR3, as DNA: TGTGCCAGTAGTATAGACAGACAGGGGAGAGGGACCCAGTACTTC. The entire variable domain, with the rest obtained from reference TRBV19 and TRBJ2-5, is as follows: DGGITQSPKYLFRKEGQNVTLSCEQNLNHDAMYWYRQDPGQGLRLIYYSQIVNDFQKGDIAEGYSVSREKKESFPLTVTSAQKNPTAFYLCASSIDRQGRGTQYFGPGTRLLVL.

As concerns this clone: An end of the junction does not agree with germline; a read error may underlie this. This chain uses TRBV5-8 with TRBJ2-1; 9 nucleotides agree with TRBD1. Germline-derived CDR1 and CDR2 are SGHTS and YDEGEE. The CDR3 is made up of 15 amino acids. The CDR3 loop is CASSLGTGEENEQLF. The CDR3 nucleotides read TGTGCCAGCAGCTTGGGGACAGGGGAGGAGAATGAGCAGCTCTTC.

The gene calls are TRBV7-2 and TRBJ1-5, with 7 bases lining up with TRBD1. V shed 6 bases and J 8 bases; nucleotides not matched to a gene: 7. Germline V gene data show CDR1 as SGHTA and CDR2 as FQGNSA. There are 13 residues in the CDR3. The CDR3 sequence: CASRQGRGEPQHF. The DNA of the CDR3 is TGTGCCAGCAGACAGGGGCGGGGGGAGCCCCAGCATTTT.

The V call is TRBV3-1 (or the pseudogene TRBV3-2), the J call TRBJ1-2; the D gene is possibly TRBD1 (5 bases). The V gene's germline CDR1 is LGHDT and CDR2 YNNKEL (reference sequence). CDR3 size: 15 residues. Trimming removed 1 base from V and 4 bases from J, with 13 bases in between. Written as DNA, the CDR3 is TGTGCCAGCAGCCAAGCTCAGGGTCCTTCCTATGGCTACACCTTC. The encoded protein is CASSQAQGPSYGYTF.